The clone carrying this T cell receptor beta chain is medium-sized (0.01 to 0.1%). Antigen unknown. Rearranged V-D-J TRB sequences were amplified with a mixed TRB-A/B primer pool. TCRdb re-derived calls from the multiplex PCR reads in MiXCR, one entry per CDR3 protein. The sample comprises 2,000 or so distinct CDR3 sequences, 32% of which are singletons, and just under 45% rests with the top ten. This CDR3 comprises 15 residues. Trimming removed 3 bases at V and 2 bases at J, with 12 bases between. The data originate from a study of T cell repertoires in aging, cancer and after chemotherapy. Study findings and constraints: Untreated cancer patients had significantly lower blood TCR diversity than age-matched healthy donors.

Amplification of TCR beta used genomic DNA extracted from peripheral blood. What was sequenced was blood. The chain combines TRBV12-3 or TRBV12-4 with TRBJ2-3; unclear D gene. The source of this sequence is a human donor with a blood cancer. DNA for the CDR3: TGTGCCAGCAGTTTGATCATAACCTACACAGATACGCAGTATTTT. Encoded protein: CASSLIITYTDTQYF.